This T cell receptor (beta chain) was obtained from a study of control samples from healthy donors and cancer patients. Method: immunoSEQ multiplex PCR; TCRdb's copy keeps in-frame clones and lacks some. The sample consists of approximately 140,000 clones, roughly 92% of them appearing once. V lost 2 bases and J lost 4; bases outside the gene matches: 3. Germline values: CDR1 SGHTA, CDR2 FQGNSA. The CDR3 has 14 residues. Sequenced: blood. This clonotype was obtained from a man in his forties in good health. The rearrangement uses TRBV7-2 and TRBJ2-3, with 7 positions matching TRBD2. Here the CDR3 DNA reads TGTGCCAGCAGCTTAAGCAGCGGGGCAGATACGCAGTATTTT. Residues: CASSLSSGADTQYF.